This T cell receptor (beta chain) was identified during a study of early T cells in non-severe SARS-CoV-2 infection. Study overall: Unsorted whole-blood RNA was sequenced in bulk, leaving chains unpaired. Findings and limits, study-wide: The VDJdb matching leaned toward anti-spike CD8 responses and overlooked private and CD4 specificities.

Researchers attached unique molecular identifiers to individual cDNA molecules. One entry per CDR3 protein, called by TCRdb with MiXCR from the 5' RACE reads. This table has more than 85,000 distinct CDR3 sequences, 16% appearing once. Comment on this clonotype: Its antigen is not identified.

CDR3 length: 14 amino acids. The ends lost 6 bases at V and 3 bases at J; junction bases unmatched: 5. Germline CDR1 DFQATT, CDR2 SNEGSKA (reference sequence). Material: whole blood. The receptor's source is an adult who was a healthcare worker with PCR-confirmed SARS-CoV-2 infection or an uninfected control (not recorded which). The chain carries TRBV20-1 and TRBJ2-2; the match to TRBD1 covers 9 bases. The CDR3 sequence: CSANRGLDTGELFF. DNA of the CDR3: TGCAGTGCAAACAGGGGGCTGGACACCGGGGAGCTGTTTTTT.